This TCR beta chain derives from a study of STAT5B mutations in CD4+ large granular lymphocyte leukemia. This table comes from immunoSEQ multiplex PCR, and its TCRdb copy is limited to in-frame clones, with some not included. The sample comprises fewer than 50,000 clones, around 82% of which are singletons, and roughly 0.35% rests with the top ten. From germline, CDR1 is MNHEY and CDR2 SVGAGI. Deletions cut 0 bases from V and 5 bases from J, with 17 bases between. The CDR3 length is 16 residues. A remark on this clone: The antigen is undetermined.

Study outcomes and limitations: Without HLA matching, higher CD4+ than CD8+ T-LGLL clonality could reflect small sample size. Compared with healthy controls (2/35), patient top clones favored TRBV06 (8/27). Main leukemic clonotypes were patient-specific, but approximately 27% appeared at low frequency elsewhere.

The sequence derives from a human donor in good health. The chain couples TRBV6-5 to TRBJ2-7; no clear D. Sequences were obtained from CD4+ T cells from blood buffy coats. CDR3 DNA: TGTGCCAGCAGTTACTCGTTGACCCCACTGTGGAACGAGCAGTACTTC. Amino acid sequence: CASSYSLTPLWNEQYF.